The 30 T cell receptor beta chains in this list originate from one sample, sequenced in a study of T cell repertoires in cytomegalovirus infection. These receptors' antigens are unknown. MiXCR, run by TCRdb on the reads, gives a single entry per CDR3 protein. The sample consists of hundreds of thousands of distinct CDR3 sequences, more than 30% of them appearing once. The sequences come from cultured PBMCs, collected from culture after CMV antigen stimulation. These receptors all come from a human donor in good health (CMV status not recorded). Some clones in this sample may be carry-over from other donors' samples.

This chain uses TRBV27 with TRBJ2-7; 8 bases line up with TRBD1. This CDR3 spans 13 amino acids. The trim removed 6 bases at V and 3 bases at J, leaving 4 bases unmatched. Germline assignment: CDR1 MNHEY and CDR2 SMNVEV (reference sequence). The chain's CDR3 is CASSQTGVYEQYF. CDR3 bases: TGTGCCAGCAGCCAGACAGGGGTCTACGAGCAGTACTTC.

The chain employs TRBV25-1 and TRBJ2-5, with 10 bases identical to TRBD1. CDR3 length: 16 amino acids. Germline loops: CDR1 MGHDK, CDR2 SYGVNS. The junction had 4 bases not matched to a gene; V was cut back by 3 bases and J by 0 bases. The CDR3 DNA reads as TGTGCCAGCAGTGACCGGGACAGGGGTCACCAAGAGACCCAGTACTTC. It codes for CASSDRDRGHQETQYF.

J is TRBJ1-2 and V is TRBV12-3 or TRBV12-4; TRBD1 might be the D (6 bases). V lost 8 bases, J lost 8 bases, and 27 bases lay in between. The CDR3 contains 16 residues. CDR3 in DNA: TGTGCCAGCGTCCCGATGAGGGGGAGGGGGACGGGAGGCTACACCTTC. The encoded protein is CASVPMRGRGTGGYTF.

The genes are TRBV12-3 or TRBV12-4 and TRBJ2-7; D remains ambiguous. Trimming shortened V by 2 bases and J by 6 bases, and 17 bases separated the two germline ends. The CDR3 has 15 residues. CDR3 sequence reads: CASSLWLDGVGEQYF. Here the CDR3 DNA reads TGTGCCAGCAGTTTATGGCTAGATGGGGTCGGCGAGCAGTACTTC.

This clonotype turned up a few times. CDR3 sequence (DNA): TGCAGTGCTAGTCCCGGGACAGATAGCAATCAGCCCCAGCATTTT. Protein: CSASPGTDSNQPQHF. This chain uses TRBV20-1 with TRBJ1-5, with 7 bases lining up with TRBD1. Germline lookup yields CDR1 DFQATT and CDR2 SNEGSKA (reference sequence). V dropped 3 bases and J dropped 0; count of bases not matched to a gene: 5. This CDR3 comprises 15 residues.

This clonotype was observed a few times. The V and J genes are TRBV10-3 and TRBJ2-5; 9 nucleotides line up with TRBD2. The J segment lost 1 base and the V segment lost 1 base, leaving 7 bases of the junction unmatched. The CDR3 loop spans 17 amino acids. Per the germline V gene, CDR1 is ENHRY and CDR2 is SYGVKD. The DNA of the CDR3 is TGTGCCATCAGTGAGTTTGGACTAGCGAACGCCCAAGAGACCCAGTACTTC. As protein: CAISEFGLANAQETQYF.

This clonotype occurred a few times. A read error may produce the germline difference seen at one junction end. V and J are TRBV19 and TRBJ1-5; D possibly corresponds to TRBD1 (5 bases). Germline CDR1 is LNHDA and CDR2 is SQIVND (reference sequence). The CDR3 loop spans 15 amino acids. Here the CDR3 DNA reads TGTGCCAGCAGTAGGGACGCCCTGGGGGATCAGCCCCAGCATTTT. Amino acid sequence: CASSRDALGDQPQHF.

The V call is TRBV30, the J call TRBJ2-2; D is undetermined. CDR1 is GTSNPN and CDR2 is SVGIG in the germline V gene (reference sequence). This CDR3 is built from 11 residues. V lost 1 base, J lost 7 bases, and 4 bases lay in between. The chain's CDR3 is CAWSDGGELFF. Written as DNA, the CDR3 is TGTGCCTGGAGTGACGGCGGGGAGCTGTTTTTT.

This clonotype has a count of ten or more. This chain joins TRBV7-2 and TRBJ1-2; perhaps TRBD1 as D (6 bases). Per the germline V gene, CDR1 is SGHTA and CDR2 is FQGNSA. The CDR3 is 15 residues long. Between the trimmed V and J ends, which lost 1 base and 2 bases, there was a span of 11 bases. CDR3 amino acids: CASSLEGGGNYGYTF. The CDR3 bases are TGTGCCAGCAGCTTAGAGGGGGGTGGCAACTATGGCTACACCTTC.

This clonotype appeared many times. This chain uses TRBV7-8 with TRBJ1-5; D gene unclear. V dropped 2 bases and J dropped 2 bases, with 10 bases sitting between them. The CDR3 totals 15 residues. CDR1 and CDR2 from the germline V gene are SGHVS and FQNEAQ. This CDR3 reads CASSLTNIGNQPQHF. CDR3 nucleotides: TGTGCCAGCAGCTTAACAAACATTGGCAATCAGCCCCAGCATTTT.

This chain connects TRBV4-1 to TRBJ2-7, with TRBD2 matching over 9 bases. V gave up 2 bases and J gave up 4 bases; unmatched junction bases: 6. This CDR3 contains 15 residues. CDR1 MGHRA and CDR2 YSYEKL come from the germline V gene. CDR3 coding DNA: TGCGCCAGCAGCCAAAGGGCTAGCGGGGCGTACGAGCAGTACTTC. It yields the protein CASSQRASGAYEQYF.

This clonotype occurred a few times. CDR3 bases: TGTGCCAGCAGCTTAGCCCGGGACAGGGTCGAGACCCAGTACTTC. It yields the protein CASSLARDRVETQYF. The rearrangement joins TRBV7-8 to TRBJ2-5; 9 bases match TRBD1. CDR3 length: 15 residues. With V trimmed by 0 bases and J by 5 bases, 4 bases remained unmatched. Germline loops: CDR1 SGHVS, CDR2 FQNEAQ.

V is TRBV19 and J is TRBJ1-5, with D uncertain. From germline, CDR1 is LNHDA and CDR2 SQIVND (reference sequence). The CDR3 has 12 amino acids. The ends were cut back, 9 bases at V and 0 bases at J, with 6 bases in the middle. CDR3 residues: CASHYSNQPQHF. In DNA form, the CDR3 reads TGTGCCAGCCATTATAGCAATCAGCCCCAGCATTTT. Complete variable domain (other parts from reference TRBV19 and TRBJ1-5): DGGITQSPKYLFRKEGQNVTLSCEQNLNHDAMYWYRQDPGQGLRLIYYSQIVNDFQKGDIAEGYSVSREKKESFPLTVTSAQKNPTAFYLCASHYSNQPQHFGDGTRLSIL.

The CDR3 protein is CSASRGGTLNTEAFF. The CDR3 DNA reads TGCAGTGCTAGCCGAGGGGGCACCTTGAACACTGAAGCTTTCTTT. The genes are TRBV20-1 and TRBJ1-1; 7 bases are a match to TRBD1. Unmatched junction bases numbered 7, after V lost 3 bases and J lost 0 bases. CDR1 and CDR2 from the germline V gene are DFQATT and SNEGSKA (reference sequence). The CDR3 has 15 residues.

On this clonotype: It may be a read error: a sequence one base away is much more abundant. V is TRBV7-2 and J is TRBJ2-5; 8 bases are a match to TRBD1. The germline CDR1 and CDR2 sequences are SGHTA and FQGNSA. This CDR3 is built from 17 residues. V lost 5 bases to trimming and J lost 6 bases; unmatched junction nucleotides: 17. CDR3 amino acids: CASSHIPLARTGKTQYF. The CDR3 DNA follows: TGTGCCAGCAGCCATATACCCCTAGCGAGGACAGGGAAGACCCAGTACTTC.

The sample holds a few counts of this clonotype. The rearrangement links TRBV11-2 to TRBJ2-3; 7 bases map to TRBD1. This CDR3 spans 17 amino acids. Losses at the gene ends were 5 bases for V and 0 bases for J; bases not matched to a gene: 11. Germline CDR1 and CDR2: SGHAT and FQNNGV. CDR3 residues: CASSKPETGWSTDTQYF. As DNA, the CDR3 is TGTGCCAGCAGCAAACCCGAGACAGGGTGGAGCACAGATACGCAGTATTTT.

This clonotype was seen a few times. The rearrangement links TRBV20-1 to TRBJ1-1, with 7 nucleotides matching TRBD1. The CDR3 consists of 15 residues. V trimming: 5 bases; J trimming: 0 bases; junction bases outside the gene matches: 9. Germline V gene sequence: CDR1 DFQATT, CDR2 SNEGSKA (reference sequence). This chain's CDR3 is CSAGPGGALNTEAFF. The CDR3, as DNA: TGCAGTGCTGGCCCAGGGGGGGCCTTGAACACTGAAGCTTTCTTT.

CDR3 bases: TGTGCCAGCAGTGAATATCCCCCCACCACTAATGAAAAACTGTTTTTT. Its protein is CASSEYPPTTNEKLFF. V and J are TRBV25-1 and TRBJ1-4, with D unclear. CDR3 length equals 16 residues. V gave up 0 bases and J gave up 2 bases, with 10 bases separating them. Germline CDR1 MGHDK, CDR2 SYGVNS.

This clonotype was observed a handful of times. V gene TRBV20-1 combines with J gene TRBJ2-1; 13 bases match TRBD2. V lost 5 bases to trimming and J lost 7 bases; unmatched junction nucleotides: 8. This CDR3 is 15 amino acids long. CDR1 and CDR2 from the germline V gene are DFQATT and SNEGSKA (reference sequence). Here the CDR3 reads CSASWTSGSQNEQFF. The CDR3, as DNA: TGCAGTGCTTCATGGACTAGCGGGAGTCAAAATGAGCAGTTCTTC.

This clonotype was seen a few times. The chain carries TRBV6-6 and TRBJ2-7; tentatively, D is TRBD1 (5 bases). The CDR3 sequence is 15 residues long. V lost 4 bases, J lost 0 bases, and 13 bases lay in between. CDR1 is MNHNY, CDR2 SVGAGI, per germline (reference sequence). The CDR3 here is CASSSRSTGSYEQYV. The CDR3 DNA reads TGTGCCAGCAGTTCAAGATCCACAGGCTCCTACGAGCAGTACGTC.

The CDR3 protein is CASSSIAGGLRDTQYF. CDR3 nucleotide sequence: TGTGCCAGTAGTTCGATAGCGGGAGGGCTACGAGATACGCAGTATTTT. The J gene is TRBJ2-3, the V gene TRBV19; 11 bases match TRBD2. Trimming took 5 bases from V and 5 from J; bases not matched to a gene: 9. CDR1 and CDR2 from the germline V gene are LNHDA and SQIVND (reference sequence). CDR3 size: 16 residues.

V is TRBV11-2 and J is TRBJ2-1, with TRBD2 matching 8 bases. This CDR3 has 15 residues. The ends lost 5 bases at V and 8 bases at J; junction bases unmatched: 11. Looked up from germline, CDR1 is SGHAT and CDR2 is FQNNGV. Here the CDR3 reads CASSTSGGLGDEQFF. DNA for the CDR3: TGTGCCAGCAGCACTAGCGGTGGCCTAGGGGATGAGCAGTTCTTC.

J is TRBJ2-7 and V is TRBV5-6; D remains unclear. From germline, CDR1 is SGHDT and CDR2 YYEEEE. V lost 0 bases, J lost 3 bases, and 13 bases lay in between. The CDR3 runs 15 residues. The CDR3 loop reads CASSLAGEMDYEQYF. DNA for the CDR3: TGTGCCAGCAGCTTGGCTGGAGAAATGGACTACGAGCAGTACTTC.

This clonotype appeared a few times. The V and J genes are TRBV7-9 and TRBJ2-1; 7 positions match TRBD2. Germline values: CDR1 SEHNR, CDR2 FQNEAQ (reference sequence). The CDR3 has 16 amino acids. Germline trimming cut 5 bases from V and 5 bases from J; bases unmatched to any gene: 12. CDR3 protein: CASSPRGQGGHNEQFF. The CDR3 nucleotides are TGTGCCAGCAGCCCAAGAGGGCAGGGAGGGCACAATGAGCAGTTCTTC. Together with reference TRBV7-9 and TRBJ2-1, the CDR3 gives the full variable domain: DTGVSQNPRHKITKRGQNVTFRCDPISEHNRLYWYRQTLGQGPEFLTYFQNEAQLEKSRLLSDRFSAERPKGSFSTLEIQRTEQGDSAMYLCASSPRGQGGHNEQFFGPGTRLTVL.

This chain links TRBV7-9 with TRBJ1-1, with D perhaps TRBD1 (5 bases). V lost 0 bases and J lost 5, with 16 bases in between. Germline-derived CDR1 and CDR2 are SEHNR and FQNEAQ (reference sequence). The CDR3 loop spans 16 amino acids. This chain's CDR3 is CASSLARGGTKTEAFF. The CDR3 DNA reads as TGTGCCAGCAGCTTAGCGCGTGGGGGGACGAAGACTGAAGCTTTCTTT.

Only a few counts were recorded for this clonotype. This sequence joins TRBV19 and TRBJ1-5, with D maybe TRBD1 (5 bases). CDR1 and CDR2 from the germline V gene are LNHDA and SQIVND (reference sequence). Deletions cut 0 bases from V and 2 bases from J, with 14 bases between. The CDR3 is made up of 17 amino acids. The CDR3 DNA reads TGTGCCAGTAGTATAGATTCGGGGGGAGTGGGCAATCAGCCCCAGCATTTT. It translates to CASSIDSGGVGNQPQHF.

This clonotype has a handful of counts. This rearrangement joins TRBV4-3 to TRBJ2-5; possibly TRBD1 for D (6 bases). Germline CDR1 LGHNA, CDR2 YSLEER. Trimming left V 0 bases short and J 5 bases short, with 13 bases between. CDR3 length: 15 residues. CDR3 region: CASSQDYLGAETQYF. For the CDR3, the DNA is TGCGCCAGCAGCCAAGATTACCTGGGGGCCGAGACCCAGTACTTC.

The V gene is TRBV7-2, the J gene TRBJ1-5; D is undetermined. The CDR3 is made up of 15 amino acids. Trimming cost V 1 base and J 5 bases, with 12 bases left between them. Germline V lookup: CDR1 SGHTA, CDR2 FQGNSA. CDR3 protein: CASSLVPQAHQPQHF. DNA for the CDR3: TGTGCCAGCAGCTTAGTACCCCAGGCTCATCAGCCCCAGCATTTT.

Only a few counts were recorded for this clonotype. The J gene is TRBJ2-3, the V gene TRBV7-2, with TRBD2 matching 7 bases. The trim removed 4 bases at V and 1 base at J, leaving 11 bases unmatched. CDR3 size: 17 residues. Germline values: CDR1 SGHTA, CDR2 FQGNSA. CDR3 DNA: TGTGCCAGCAGCTGGGCGGGAGTGGGGTCGGGCACAGATACGCAGTATTTT. Encoded protein: CASSWAGVGSGTDTQYF.

This clonotype was seen at least ten times. J is TRBJ2-7 and V is TRBV28; D unresolved. V was clipped by 5 bases and J by 2 bases, with 7 bases between them. The CDR3 is 12 residues long. Germline V gene data show CDR1 as MDHEN and CDR2 as SYDVKM. CDR3 residues: CASSRGPYEQYF. For the CDR3, the DNA is TGTGCCAGCAGTCGAGGACCCTACGAGCAGTACTTC.